This T cell receptor beta chain was observed in a study of identifying expanded T cells in peripheral blood. General observations from the study: Technical replicates showed about 1.1 changed clones; approximately 2 weeks approximately 15; four weeks 19. Variance in clone template counts between approximately two-week samples significantly increased with total template count across all healthy donors.

A word on this clone: Its antigen is not identified.

The repertoire was sequenced with immunoSEQ multiplex PCR; TCRdb's copy has only in-frame clones and lacks some. The sample has approximately 91,000 clones, roughly 88% seen once; the top ten hold roughly 4%. CDR1 GTSNPN and CDR2 SVGIG come from the germline V gene (reference sequence). This CDR3 comprises 11 residues. The V gene lost 1 base and the J gene lost 13 bases, with 13 bases spanning the gap. This rearrangement joins TRBV30 to TRBJ1-2; D gene ambiguous. The TCR comes from a person between 18 and 70 years old in good health. Source material: blood. The CDR3 nucleotides read TGTGCCTGGAGTGGCCGTTACCAGGTCACCTTC. Protein product: CAWSGRYQVTF.